This T cell receptor (beta chain) was sequenced in a study of vaccination effects on CD4 cells after COVID-19. Produced via immunoSEQ multiplex PCR; TCRdb's table is partial and in-frame only. The table has tens of thousands of clones, around 80% seen once. Isolation of CD4+ T cells took place after 10 days of culture. This individual tested PCR-positive for SARS-CoV-2 infection between March and December 2020. Of the BNT162b2 and mRNA-1273 vaccines, participants received two doses of one or the other. Concerning this clone itself: Its specificity is not known.

Sequencing used CD4+ T cells from PBMCs cultured without peptide, obtained after COVID-19 vaccination. The sequence was obtained from a human donor who had a prior SARS-CoV-2 infection.

CDR3 sequence: CASSPIYTEAFF. The CDR3 nucleotides read TGTGCCAGCAGTCCAATCTACACTGAAGCTTTCTTT. This sequence joins TRBV12-3 or TRBV12-4 and TRBJ1-1; D is unresolved. The germline V and J ends were trimmed by 5 bases and 3 bases, with 7 bases remaining between them. This CDR3 comprises 12 residues.